Each of the 24 T cell receptor beta chains below was sequenced from the same sample in a study of T-cell reconstitution after alpha-beta-depleted transplantation in children. Unique molecular identifiers featured in how the TCRbeta library was prepared. TCRdb redid the calling of the PCR reads with MiXCR, one entry per CDR3 protein. The repertoire holds about 360,000 distinct CDR3 sequences, roughly 13% seen once, with approximately 4.2% in the top ten. Sequenced here: PBMCs, sampled from the stem cell graft. Source of these receptors: a human donor who donated a stem cell graft to a child with Fanconi anemia.

Ten or more counts support this clonotype. The chain joins TRBV20-1 to TRBJ2-5; 8 nucleotides match TRBD1. The CDR3 is made up of 13 amino acids. V was clipped by 5 bases and J by 2 bases; unmatched bases: 4. Germline lookup yields CDR1 DFQATT and CDR2 SNEGSKA (reference sequence). CDR3 sequence: CSAFRTGQETQYF. The CDR3 DNA reads as TGCAGTGCTTTCCGGACAGGGCAAGAGACCCAGTACTTC.

The V gene is TRBV30, the J gene TRBJ1-1; D perhaps matches TRBD1 (6 bases). V lost 2 bases to trimming and J lost 8 bases, with 15 bases between them. The V gene's germline CDR1 is GTSNPN and CDR2 SVGIG (reference sequence). The CDR3 spans 13 residues. CDR3 in amino acids: CAWSPLGGAEAFF. The CDR3 bases are TGTGCCTGGAGTCCCCTGGGGGGGGCCGAAGCTTTCTTT.

There are many counts of this clonotype. The chain uses TRBV4-2 and TRBJ1-5; 9 bases are a match to TRBD1. The V segment lost 3 bases and the J segment 6 bases; nucleotides outside the gene matches: 9. The CDR3 has 16 residues. The V gene's germline CDR1 is LGHNA and CDR2 YNFKEQ. In DNA, the CDR3 is TGTGCCAGCAGCCAGGGACAGGGTAAATTGGGTCAGCCCCAGCATTTT. It yields the protein CASSQGQGKLGQPQHF.

There are many counts of this clonotype. The rearrangement uses TRBV20-1 and TRBJ2-1, with 9 bases that match TRBD2. CDR3 length: 19 amino acids. The V segment lost 3 bases and the J segment 5 bases; nucleotides outside the gene matches: 20. Germline CDR1 reads DFQATT; CDR2 reads SNEGSKA (reference sequence). The CDR3 is CSARGLSSLSGGFDNEQFF. CDR3 coding DNA: TGCAGTGCTAGGGGGTTAAGTAGTCTTAGCGGGGGTTTTGACAATGAGCAGTTCTTC.

This clonotype was detected many times. This chain connects TRBV19 to TRBJ2-1; 9 bases agree with TRBD1. The CDR3 runs 14 residues. Per germline, CDR1 LNHDA and CDR2 SQIVND (reference sequence). V trimming: 9 bases; J trimming: 4 bases; junction bases outside the gene matches: 7. CDR3 in amino acids: CASGPGTGYNEQFF. The CDR3 DNA is TGTGCCAGCGGACCTGGGACAGGGTACAATGAGCAGTTCTTC.

DNA of the CDR3: TGTGCCAGCAGTCACAGGGGTGTGAACACTGAAGCTTTCTTT. It is translated as CASSHRGVNTEAFF. The chain carries TRBV12-3 or TRBV12-4 and TRBJ1-1; 7 positions agree with TRBD1. With 5 bases clipped from V and 0 bases from J, the junction kept 3 bases outside the gene matches. This CDR3 spans 14 amino acids.

There are many counts of this clonotype. The chain couples TRBV4-3 to TRBJ2-2, with D possibly matching TRBD1 (5 bases). Germline-derived CDR1 and CDR2 are LGHNA and YSLEER. This CDR3 spans 14 amino acids. V dropped 4 bases and J dropped 4 bases, with 10 bases sitting between them. The CDR3 protein is CASSLGVFTGELFF. The CDR3, as DNA: TGCGCCAGCAGCCTAGGGGTTTTCACCGGGGAGCTGTTTTTT.

The V gene is TRBV7-2, the J gene TRBJ2-7, with TRBD1 matching over 8 bases. CDR1 is SGHTA and CDR2 is FQGNSA in the germline V gene. CDR3 length equals 15 residues. The ends lost 4 bases at V and 7 bases at J; junction bases unmatched: 12. The CDR3 DNA reads TGTGCCAGCAGCTCCGACAGGGGTCGTTTTTTGGAGCAGTACTTC. This sequence encodes CASSSDRGRFLEQYF. The full variable domain, in which reference TRBV7-2 and TRBJ2-7 provide the parts outside the CDR3, is GAGVSQSPSNKVTEKGKDVELRCDPISGHTALYWYRQSLGQGLEFLIYFQGNSAPDKSGLPSDRFSAERTGGSVSTLTIQRTQQEDSAVYLCASSSDRGRFLEQYFGPGTRLTVT.

A few counts support this clonotype. This chain joins TRBV27 and TRBJ2-1; D is perhaps TRBD1 (6 bases). Trimming pared 9 bases from V and 11 bases from J, leaving 26 bases between. Germline values: CDR1 MNHEY, CDR2 SMNVEV (reference sequence). The CDR3 runs 15 residues. DNA of the CDR3: TGTGCCAGTATAAACCAACCAGAACCGGGACAAAAGCAGTTCTTC. Translating it yields CASINQPEPGQKQFF.

The V and J genes are TRBV5-1 and TRBJ2-1; D is unclear. The CDR3 spans 15 residues. The ends were cut back, 4 bases at V and 0 bases at J, with 11 bases in the middle. Germline V gene sequence: CDR1 SGHRS, CDR2 YFSETQ. The CDR3 DNA reads as TGCGCCAGCAGCGTCTACTCGAGCTCCTACAATGAGCAGTTCTTC. This gives the protein CASSVYSSSYNEQFF.

In its sample, this clonotype was seen many times. The CDR3 is CSVVLSGGGSDTQYF. In nucleotides, the CDR3 is TGCAGCGTTGTCCTTAGCGGGGGGGGTTCAGATACGCAGTATTTT. This chain links TRBV29-1 with TRBJ2-3; 11 bases align to TRBD2. Germline loops: CDR1 SQVTM, CDR2 ANQGSEA. This CDR3 has 15 amino acids. The J segment lost 4 bases and the V segment lost 4 bases, leaving 7 bases of the junction unmatched.

This clonotype occurred many times. The chain links TRBV4-3 to TRBJ1-2, with D tentatively TRBD1 (6 bases). Germline V gene data show CDR1 as LGHNA and CDR2 as YSLEER. The CDR3 has 16 residues. Trimming left V 0 bases short and J 2 bases short, with 13 bases between. For the CDR3, the DNA is TGCGCCAGCAGCCAAGAATACCGGGGGACAAACTATGGCTACACCTTC. It codes for CASSQEYRGTNYGYTF.

This sequence joins TRBV11-2 and TRBJ1-1; D is uncertain. V gave up 1 base and J gave up 5 bases, with 14 bases separating them. This CDR3 has 15 amino acids. CDR1 is SGHAT and CDR2 is FQNNGV in the germline V gene. CDR3 region: CASSLGSGSLTEAFF. The CDR3 DNA sequence: TGTGCCAGCAGCTTAGGGTCGGGCAGTTTAACTGAAGCTTTCTTT.

This clonotype was seen only a few times. V usage is TRBV5-1 and J usage is TRBJ2-7, with D perhaps TRBD1 (6 bases). Germline-derived CDR1 and CDR2 are SGHRS and YFSETQ. Trimming cost V 4 bases and J 5 bases, with 19 bases left between them. CDR3 length: 15 residues. CDR3 bases: TGCGCCAGCAGCCCCGGGACACATAAGGGTAACGAGCAGTACTTC. Its protein product is CASSPGTHKGNEQYF.

This clonotype was counted at least ten times. One junction end does not reproduce the germline sequence, and a read error may be involved. The V call is TRBV7-9, the J call TRBJ2-1, with no clear D. Germline V gene lookup returns CDR1 SEHNR and CDR2 FQNEAQ (reference sequence). This CDR3 region has 12 residues. CDR3 in amino acids: CASSLDYDEQFF. The CDR3 region has the DNA TGTGCCAGCAGCTTAGACTACGATGAGCAGTTCTTC.

In its sample, this clonotype was seen a few times. This chain links TRBV5-1 with TRBJ2-1; 8 nucleotides agree with TRBD2. The germline gives CDR1 SGHRS, CDR2 YFSETQ. V shed 5 bases and J 6 bases; nucleotides not matched to a gene: 10. The CDR3 is made up of 15 amino acids. CDR3 in amino acids: CASRLLAGSINEQFF. In DNA, the CDR3 is TGCGCCAGCAGGCTCCTAGCGGGTTCAATCAATGAGCAGTTCTTC.

This chain links TRBV10-3 with TRBJ1-1; a possible D gene is TRBD1 (5 bases). Germline values: CDR1 ENHRY, CDR2 SYGVKD. The CDR3 runs to 21 residues. The V end was cut by 6 bases, the J end by 3 bases, with 35 bases between. The CDR3 nucleotides are TGTGCCATCAGGGGCACCATAATCCGGGGAGGGGCGGACCGAAAGGACACTGAAGCTTTCTTT. It encodes CAIRGTIIRGGADRKDTEAFF.

This clonotype came up a few times. The chain carries TRBV20-1 and TRBJ2-2; D gene ambiguous. The CDR3 extends over 14 amino acids. Germline V lookup: CDR1 DFQATT, CDR2 SNEGSKA (reference sequence). Trimming removed 3 bases from V and 4 bases from J, with 12 bases in between. Here the CDR3 reads CSARQLDGTGELFF. The CDR3 nucleotides are TGCAGTGCTAGGCAATTGGATGGCACCGGGGAGCTGTTTTTT.

This clonotype has ten or more counts. V and J are TRBV10-3 and TRBJ1-5; D ambiguous. Trimming shortened V by 2 bases and J by 3 bases, and 8 bases separated the two germline ends. This CDR3 has 14 residues. Germline CDR1 reads ENHRY; CDR2 reads SYGVKD. CDR3 coding DNA: TGTGCCATCAGTGAGAGGCGGGACAATCAGCCCCAGCATTTT. This gives the protein CAISERRDNQPQHF.

This clonotype was found many times. The chain joins TRBV4-2 to TRBJ2-2; TRBD1 aligns across 9 bases. V trimming: 2 bases; J trimming: 6 bases; junction bases outside the gene matches: 4. From germline, CDR1 is LGHNA and CDR2 YNFKEQ. The CDR3 has 15 residues. The chain's CDR3 is CASSQRTGEAGELFF. The CDR3 DNA follows: TGTGCCAGCAGCCAACGGACAGGGGAGGCCGGGGAGCTGTTTTTT.

This clonotype has ten or more counts. The V and J genes are TRBV5-1 and TRBJ1-1; unclear D gene. The germline CDR1 and CDR2 sequences are SGHRS and YFSETQ. Deletions cut 1 base from V and 0 bases from J, with 7 bases between. This CDR3 has 14 amino acids. In DNA form, the CDR3 reads TGCGCCAGCAGCTTGCAACCTGTGAACACTGAAGCTTTCTTT. Translation: CASSLQPVNTEAFF.

This clonotype was picked up a small number of times. This rearrangement joins TRBV7-6 to TRBJ2-3, with 10 nucleotides matching TRBD2. The germline CDR1 and CDR2 sequences are SGHVS and FNYEAQ. The ends lost 3 bases at V and 6 bases at J; junction bases unmatched: 9. The CDR3 is 16 residues long. CDR3: CASSFGLAAGRDTQYF. CDR3 in DNA: TGTGCCAGCAGCTTTGGACTAGCGGCGGGACGGGATACGCAGTATTTT.

V and J are TRBV12-3 or TRBV12-4 and TRBJ2-7, with TRBD1 matching 7 bases. This CDR3 is built from 14 residues. V lost 3 bases to trimming and J lost 6 bases; unmatched junction nucleotides: 8. In DNA form, the CDR3 reads TGTGCCAGCAGTTTCCCGCAAACAGGGGCCGAGCAGTACTTC. Encoded protein: CASSFPQTGAEQYF.

This clonotype was seen only a few times. V usage is TRBV12-3 or TRBV12-4 and J usage is TRBJ2-7; 9 bases fit TRBD1. V dropped 7 bases and J dropped 3; count of bases not matched to a gene: 13. There are 16 residues in the CDR3. The CDR3 protein is CASTPEGTGRDYEQYF. The DNA for the CDR3 is TGTGCCAGCACGCCGGAGGGGACAGGGAGGGACTACGAGCAGTACTTC.